The 14 T cell receptor beta chains presented below share a single source sample, sequenced in a study of chemoradiotherapy in HPV16-positive cancers. The repertoire was sequenced with immunoSEQ multiplex PCR; TCRdb's copy has only in-frame clones and lacks some. This table has tens of thousands of clones, roughly 90% appearing once. The sequenced sample was blood, obtained from a patient who underwent chemoradiotherapy. These receptor sequences come from a human donor with HPV-associated anogenital cancer.

This clone was recorded once. The same CDR3 also results from other DNA sequences found in this sample. This chain links TRBV7-2 with TRBJ1-2; 8 bases align to TRBD1. CDR3 length equals 14 residues. Germline CDR1 and CDR2: SGHTA and FQGNSA. V shed 1 base and J 5 bases; nucleotides not matched to a gene: 3. CDR3 sequence (DNA): TGTGCCAGCAGCTTAGGACAGGGGTCTTATGGCTACACCTTC. This encodes CASSLGQGSYGYTF.

The rearrangement links TRBV4-3 to TRBJ2-4; a possible D gene is TRBD1 (6 bases). Germline V gene lookup returns CDR1 LGHNA and CDR2 YSLEER. V shed 1 base and J shed 1 base, with 11 bases lying between them. The CDR3 spans 16 residues. The CDR3 is CASSQATGWAKNIQYF. DNA of the CDR3: TGCGCCAGCAGCCAAGCGACAGGTTGGGCCAAAAACATTCAGTACTTC.

The J gene is TRBJ1-5, the V gene TRBV19; perhaps TRBD1 as D (5 bases). V was cut by 8 bases and J by 5 bases, with 13 bases left in between. Germline CDR1 reads LNHDA; CDR2 reads SQIVND (reference sequence). This CDR3 is 13 amino acids long. The CDR3 reads CASRGSRHQPQHF. CDR3 nucleotide sequence: TGTGCCAGTCGGGGGTCTCGTCATCAGCCCCAGCATTTT.

This CDR3 reads CASSSTGLDDNEQFF. The CDR3 DNA sequence: TGTGCCAGCAGCTCCACCGGACTAGACGACAATGAGCAGTTCTTC. The rearrangement joins TRBV7-2 to TRBJ2-1, with 7 bases matching TRBD2. The germline V gene encodes CDR1 SGHTA and CDR2 FQGNSA. V trimming: 4 bases; J trimming: 5 bases; junction bases outside the gene matches: 8. The CDR3 runs 15 residues.

This chain links TRBV27 with TRBJ1-1; no definite D call. With 4 bases removed from V and 0 bases from J, the gap between germline ends came to 6 bases. Germline CDR1 and CDR2: MNHEY and SMNVEV (reference sequence). CDR3 length equals 13 residues. DNA for the CDR3: TGTGCCAGCAGTTCCGGGCTGAACACTGAAGCTTTCTTT. The encoded protein is CASSSGLNTEAFF.

V gene TRBV6-1 combines with J gene TRBJ2-5; D is ambiguous. The CDR3 totals 13 residues. Germline V gene sequence: CDR1 MNHNS, CDR2 SASEGT. Deletions cut 2 bases from V and 4 bases from J, with 8 bases between. CDR3 residues: CASSESATETQYF. The CDR3, as DNA: TGTGCCAGCAGTGAATCGGCTACAGAGACCCAGTACTTC.

V usage is TRBV6-6 and J usage is TRBJ1-4; tentatively, D is TRBD1 (6 bases). Germline CDR1 is MNHNY and CDR2 is SVGAGI (reference sequence). The CDR3 consists of 15 residues. The ends were cut back, 6 bases at V and 8 bases at J, with 19 bases in the middle. CDR3 nucleotides: TGTGCCAGCAGCCACCCCAGAGGGGGGAGGGAAAAACTGTTTTTT. This sequence encodes CASSHPRGGREKLFF.

The chain carries TRBV7-2 and TRBJ1-1; maybe TRBD1 (5 bases). The V end lost 5 bases, the J end lost 1 base, and 11 bases lay between the germline ends. CDR3 length equals 14 residues. The germline CDR1 and CDR2 sequences are SGHTA and FQGNSA. CDR3 nucleotides: TGTGCCAGCAGCCCCCTTGGGACGAACACTGAAGCTTTCTTT. Amino acids: CASSPLGTNTEAFF.

The chain employs TRBV6-1 and TRBJ1-3, with TRBD1 identical over 9 bases. Trimming cost V 7 bases and J 2 bases; bases outside gene matches: 6. CDR3 length: 15 residues. Looked up from germline, CDR1 is MNHNS and CDR2 is SASEGT. Here the CDR3 reads CASKIQGATGNTIYF. CDR3 in DNA: TGTGCCAGCAAGATACAGGGGGCGACTGGAAACACCATATATTTT.

The count of this clone is one. The V gene is TRBV29-1, the J gene TRBJ2-5; a possible D gene is TRBD2 (5 bases). This CDR3 is built from 12 residues. The V end lost 4 bases, the J end lost 5 bases, and 11 bases lay between the germline ends. CDR1 is SQVTM, CDR2 ANQGSEA, per germline. CDR3 amino acids: CSVGVRGETQYF. CDR3 sequence (DNA): TGCAGCGTTGGCGTCAGAGGGGAGACCCAGTACTTC. Looking up the rest from reference TRBV29-1 and TRBJ2-5 gives the full variable domain: SAVISQKPSRDICQRGTSLTIQCQVDSQVTMMFWYRQQPGQSLTLIATANQGSEATYESGFVIDKFPISRPNLTFSTLTVSNMSPEDSSIYLCSVGVRGETQYFGPGTRLLVL.

Note on this clone: This specimen includes other DNA sequences encoding the same CDR3. The chain employs TRBV5-1 and TRBJ2-2, with D possibly being TRBD1 (6 bases). The germline CDR1 and CDR2 sequences are SGHRS and YFSETQ. The CDR3 runs 15 residues. The V and J ends lost 1 base and 7 bases respectively, with 14 bases between them. Here the CDR3 DNA reads TGCGCCAGCAGCTTGTCACAGGGAGCGATCGGGGAGCTGTTTTTT. Protein product: CASSLSQGAIGELFF.

This chain links TRBV5-3 with TRBJ1-2; D gene ambiguous. Being an ORF, TRBV5-3 has a function that is uncertain. V lost 2 bases, J lost 10 bases, and 0 bases lay in between. The length of the CDR3 is 8 residues. The CDR3 DNA reads TGTGCCAGAAGCTTCTACACCTTC. The encoded protein is CARSFYTF.

This rearrangement joins TRBV7-2 to TRBJ2-3; no clear D gene. The V end lost 4 bases, the J end lost 6 bases, and 5 bases lay between the germline ends. Germline-derived CDR1 and CDR2 are SGHTA and FQGNSA. This CDR3 spans 11 amino acids. CDR3 bases: TGTGCCAGCAGCTCGACTGATACGCAGTATTTT. It translates to CASSSTDTQYF.

This clone is a singleton in its sample. The J gene is TRBJ2-1, the V gene TRBV11-3; D tentatively fits TRBD1 or TRBD2 (6 bases each). The CDR3 has 15 amino acids. Germline values: CDR1 SGHNT, CDR2 YENEEA. The ends were cut back, 5 bases at V and 2 bases at J, with 13 bases in the middle. Here the CDR3 DNA reads TGTGCCAGCAGCCCGTGGGGGGCCCCCTACAATGAGCAGTTCTTC. Translation gives CASSPWGAPYNEQFF.